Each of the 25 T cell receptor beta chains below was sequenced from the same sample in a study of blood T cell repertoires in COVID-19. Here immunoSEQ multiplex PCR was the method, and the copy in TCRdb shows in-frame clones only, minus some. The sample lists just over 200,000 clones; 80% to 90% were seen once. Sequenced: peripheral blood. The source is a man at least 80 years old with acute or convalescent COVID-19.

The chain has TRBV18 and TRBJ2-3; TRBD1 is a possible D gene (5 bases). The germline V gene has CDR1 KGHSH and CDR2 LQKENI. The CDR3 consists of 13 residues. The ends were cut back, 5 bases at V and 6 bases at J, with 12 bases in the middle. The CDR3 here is CASSSYQGDTQYF. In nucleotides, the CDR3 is TGTGCCAGCTCATCCTATCAGGGTGATACGCAGTATTTT.

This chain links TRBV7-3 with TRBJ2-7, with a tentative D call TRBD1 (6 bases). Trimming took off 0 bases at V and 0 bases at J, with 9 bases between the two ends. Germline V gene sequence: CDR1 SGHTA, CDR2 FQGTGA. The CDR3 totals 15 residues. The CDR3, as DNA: TGTGCCAGCAGCTTAACCAGACAGGTCTCCTACGAGCAGTACGTC. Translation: CASSLTRQVSYEQYV.

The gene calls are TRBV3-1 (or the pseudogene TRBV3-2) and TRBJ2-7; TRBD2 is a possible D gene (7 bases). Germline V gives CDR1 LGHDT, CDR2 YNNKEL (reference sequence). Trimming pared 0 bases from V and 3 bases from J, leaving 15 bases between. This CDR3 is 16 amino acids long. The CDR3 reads CASSQEGGTRFYEQYV. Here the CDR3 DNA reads TGTGCCAGCAGCCAAGAGGGGGGGACACGATTCTACGAGCAGTACGTC.

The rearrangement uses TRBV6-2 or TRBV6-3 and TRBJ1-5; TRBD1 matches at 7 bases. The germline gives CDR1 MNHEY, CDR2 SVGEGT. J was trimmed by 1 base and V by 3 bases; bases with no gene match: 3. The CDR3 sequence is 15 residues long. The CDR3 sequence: CASSYTGASNQPQHF. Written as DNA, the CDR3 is TGTGCCAGCAGTTATACAGGGGCGAGCAATCAGCCCCAGCATTTT.

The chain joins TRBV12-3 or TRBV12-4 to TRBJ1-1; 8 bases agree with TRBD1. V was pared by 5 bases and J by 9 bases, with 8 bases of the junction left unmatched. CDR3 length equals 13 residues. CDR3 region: CASSPDGDRKAFF. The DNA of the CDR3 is TGTGCCAGCAGTCCTGACGGGGACAGGAAAGCTTTCTTT.

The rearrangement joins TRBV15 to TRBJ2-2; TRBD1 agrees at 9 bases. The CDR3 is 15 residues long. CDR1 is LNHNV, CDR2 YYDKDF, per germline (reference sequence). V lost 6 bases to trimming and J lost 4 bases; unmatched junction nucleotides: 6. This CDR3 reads CATRTGGWGTGELFF. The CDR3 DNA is TGTGCCACCAGAACAGGGGGCTGGGGCACCGGGGAGCTGTTTTTT.

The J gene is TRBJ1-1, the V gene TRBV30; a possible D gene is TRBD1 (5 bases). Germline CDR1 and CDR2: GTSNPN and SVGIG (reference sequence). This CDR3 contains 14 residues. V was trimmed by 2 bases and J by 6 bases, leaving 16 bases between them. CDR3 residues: CAWSIQAGAAEAFF. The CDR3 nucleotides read TGTGCCTGGAGTATACAGGCGGGAGCGGCTGAAGCTTTCTTT.

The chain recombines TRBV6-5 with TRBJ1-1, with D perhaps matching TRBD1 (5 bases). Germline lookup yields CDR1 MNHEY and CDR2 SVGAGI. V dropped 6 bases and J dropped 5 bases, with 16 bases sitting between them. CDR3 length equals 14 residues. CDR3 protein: CASSPWQGRTEAFF. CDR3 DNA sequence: TGTGCCAGCAGCCCCTGGCAGGGTCGGACTGAAGCTTTCTTT.

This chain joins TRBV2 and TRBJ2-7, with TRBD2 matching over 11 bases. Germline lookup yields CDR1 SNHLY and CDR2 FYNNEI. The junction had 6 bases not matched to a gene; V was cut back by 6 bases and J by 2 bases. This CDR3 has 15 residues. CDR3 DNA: TGTGCCAGCAGGCCGGGACTAGCGGAAGCCTACGAGCAGTACTTC. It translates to CASRPGLAEAYEQYF. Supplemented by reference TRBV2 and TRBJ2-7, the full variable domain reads EPEVTQTPSHQVTQMGQEVILRCVPISNHLYFYWYRQILGQKVEFLVSFYNNEISEKSEIFDDQFSVERPDGSNFTLKIRSTKLEDSAMYFCASRPGLAEAYEQYFGPGTRLTVT.

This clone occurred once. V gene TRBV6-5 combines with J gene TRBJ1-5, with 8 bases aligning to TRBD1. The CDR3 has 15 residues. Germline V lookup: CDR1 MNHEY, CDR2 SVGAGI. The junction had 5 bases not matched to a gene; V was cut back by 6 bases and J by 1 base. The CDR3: CASRQGGWSNQPQHF. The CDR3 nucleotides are TGTGCCAGCAGACAGGGGGGATGGAGCAATCAGCCCCAGCATTTT.

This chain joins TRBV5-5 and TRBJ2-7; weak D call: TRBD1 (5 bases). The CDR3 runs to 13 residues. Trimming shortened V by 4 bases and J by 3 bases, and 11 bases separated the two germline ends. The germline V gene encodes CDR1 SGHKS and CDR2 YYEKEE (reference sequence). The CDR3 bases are TGTGCCAGCAGCCCCCGACAGAACTACGAGCAGTACGTC. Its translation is CASSPRQNYEQYV.

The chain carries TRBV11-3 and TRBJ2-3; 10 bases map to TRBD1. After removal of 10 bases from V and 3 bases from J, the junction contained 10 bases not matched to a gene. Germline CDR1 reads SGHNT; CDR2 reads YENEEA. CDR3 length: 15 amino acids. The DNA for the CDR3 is TGTGCCATATTCCATGCGGGACAGGGGACAGATACGCAGTATTTT. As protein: CAIFHAGQGTDTQYF.

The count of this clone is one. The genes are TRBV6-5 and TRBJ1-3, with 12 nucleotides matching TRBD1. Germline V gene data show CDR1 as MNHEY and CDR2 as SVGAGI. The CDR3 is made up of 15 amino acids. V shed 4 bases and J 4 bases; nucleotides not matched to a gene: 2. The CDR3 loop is CASSLGQGAGNTIYF. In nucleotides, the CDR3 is TGTGCCAGCAGTTTGGGACAGGGGGCCGGAAACACCATATATTTT.

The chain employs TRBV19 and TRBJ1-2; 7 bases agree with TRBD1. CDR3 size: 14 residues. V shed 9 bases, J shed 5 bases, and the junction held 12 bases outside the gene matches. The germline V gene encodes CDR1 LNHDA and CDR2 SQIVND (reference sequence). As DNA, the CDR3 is TGTGCCAGCCGGGACAGCGTATTTGTATATGGCTACACCTTC. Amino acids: CASRDSVFVYGYTF. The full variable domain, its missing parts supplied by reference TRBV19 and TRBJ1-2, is DGGITQSPKYLFRKEGQNVTLSCEQNLNHDAMYWYRQDPGQGLRLIYYSQIVNDFQKGDIAEGYSVSREKKESFPLTVTSAQKNPTAFYLCASRDSVFVYGYTFGSGTRLTVV.

In DNA, the CDR3 is TGTGCCAGCAGCACAGACAAGTCACCCCTCCACTTT. Its protein is CASSTDKSPLHF. The chain links TRBV6-6 to TRBJ1-6; D unclear. Germline assignment: CDR1 MNHNY and CDR2 SVGAGI (reference sequence). The CDR3 runs 12 residues. Deletions cut 6 bases from V and 10 bases from J, with 10 bases between.

CDR3 bases: TGTGCCAGCAGCTTAGTAGGGGTCAGCGGGAGGGCCGTAGATACGCAGTATTTT. Residues: CASSLVGVSGRAVDTQYF. The V gene is TRBV7-2, the J gene TRBJ2-3; 10 bases map to TRBD2. V lost 1 base, J lost 5 bases, and 12 bases stayed unmatched. This CDR3 contains 18 residues. The germline gives CDR1 SGHTA, CDR2 FQGNSA.

The CDR3 DNA sequence: TGTGCCAGCAGTCCCTTTGGCGGGAGGTCGGGCACCGGGGAGCTGTTTTTT. It specifies CASSPFGGRSGTGELFF. The chain couples TRBV2 to TRBJ2-2, with 8 bases matching TRBD2. This CDR3 is 17 amino acids long. With 5 bases clipped from V and 4 bases from J, the junction kept 12 bases outside the gene matches. CDR1 is SNHLY and CDR2 is FYNNEI in the germline V gene.

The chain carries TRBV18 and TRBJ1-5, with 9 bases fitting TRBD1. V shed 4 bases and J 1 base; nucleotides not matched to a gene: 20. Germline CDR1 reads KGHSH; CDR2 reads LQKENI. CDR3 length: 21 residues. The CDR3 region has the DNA TGTGCCAGCTCACTACTTTCTACCGGGACAGGGACTGTGGGAAGCAATCAGCCCCAGCATTTT. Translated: CASSLLSTGTGTVGSNQPQHF.

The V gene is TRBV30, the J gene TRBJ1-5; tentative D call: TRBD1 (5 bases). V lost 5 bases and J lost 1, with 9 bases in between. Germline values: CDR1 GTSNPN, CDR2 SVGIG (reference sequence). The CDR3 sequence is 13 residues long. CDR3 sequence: CAWDGGSNQPQHF. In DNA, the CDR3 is TGTGCCTGGGATGGGGGGAGCAATCAGCCCCAGCATTTT.

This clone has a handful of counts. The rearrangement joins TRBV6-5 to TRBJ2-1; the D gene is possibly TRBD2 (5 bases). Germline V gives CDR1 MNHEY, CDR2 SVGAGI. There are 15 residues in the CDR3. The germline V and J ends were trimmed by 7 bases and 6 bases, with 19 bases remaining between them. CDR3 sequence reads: CASITGVGKGNEQFF. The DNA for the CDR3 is TGTGCCAGCATCACCGGGGTAGGAAAGGGCAATGAGCAGTTCTTC.

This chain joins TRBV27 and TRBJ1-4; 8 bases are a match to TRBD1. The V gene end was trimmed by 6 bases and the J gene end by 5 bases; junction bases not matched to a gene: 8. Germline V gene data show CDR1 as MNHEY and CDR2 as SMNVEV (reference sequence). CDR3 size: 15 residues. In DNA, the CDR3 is TGTGCCAGCAGCCAAAGCAGGGGGCACAATGAAAAACTGTTTTTT. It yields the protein CASSQSRGHNEKLFF. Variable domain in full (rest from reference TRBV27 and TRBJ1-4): EAQVTQNPRYLITVTGKKLTVTCSQNMNHEYMSWYRQDPGLGLRQIYYSMNVEVTDKGDVPEGYKVSRKEKRNFPLILESPSPNQTSLYFCASSQSRGHNEKLFFGSGTQLSVL.

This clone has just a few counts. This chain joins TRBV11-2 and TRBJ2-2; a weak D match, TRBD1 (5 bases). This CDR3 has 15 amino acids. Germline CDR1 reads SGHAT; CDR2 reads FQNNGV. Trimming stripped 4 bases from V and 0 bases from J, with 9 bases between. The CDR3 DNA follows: TGTGCCAGCAGCTCGGACAACACGAACACCGGGGAGCTGTTTTTT. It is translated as CASSSDNTNTGELFF.

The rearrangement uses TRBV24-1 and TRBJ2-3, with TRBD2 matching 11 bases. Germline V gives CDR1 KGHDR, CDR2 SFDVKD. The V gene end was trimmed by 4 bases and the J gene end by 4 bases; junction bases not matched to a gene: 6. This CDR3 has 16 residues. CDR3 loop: CATSDSTSGRSDTQYF. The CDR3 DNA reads TGTGCCACCAGTGACTCTACTAGCGGGAGATCAGATACGCAGTATTTT.

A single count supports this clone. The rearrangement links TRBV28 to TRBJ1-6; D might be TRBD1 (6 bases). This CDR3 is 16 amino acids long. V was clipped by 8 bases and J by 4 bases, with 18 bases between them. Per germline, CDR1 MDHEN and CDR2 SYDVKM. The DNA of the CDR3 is TGTGCCAGCCGATTAGGCGGGGGCAGGTATAATTCACCCCTCCACTTT. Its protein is CASRLGGGRYNSPLHF.

Written as DNA, the CDR3 is TGCAGCGTTGAATTCCAGATGAACACTGAAGCTTTCTTT. This gives the protein CSVEFQMNTEAFF. The chain is built from TRBV29-1 and TRBJ1-1; D is ambiguous. Trimming took 2 bases from V and 0 from J, leaving 7 bases between them. Per germline, CDR1 SQVTM and CDR2 ANQGSEA. The CDR3 has 13 amino acids.